This TCR beta chain was captured by sequencing in a study of blood T cell repertoires in COVID-19. Overall study: The United States, Italy and Spain were the sources of the acute and convalescent COVID-19 samples. Sources were T cells, B-cell-depleted T cells, or PBMCs; the material itself was cDNA or gDNA.

Under the authors' procedure: Estimates of nucleated cell counts were drawn from the amplification of reference gene primers. TCRdb's table, derived via immunoSEQ multiplex PCR, lists solely in-frame clones and lacks some. V and J calls and clone size are as listed in that table; D and trimming were resolved from the DNA. The sample yields fewer than 150,000 clones, more than 75% seen once. Material for sequencing was peripheral blood. This TCR came from a middle-aged man with acute or convalescent COVID-19.

For the CDR3, the DNA is TGTGCCAGCAGTTACTTGGGACAGGCGACCTACGAGCAGTACTTC. This translates into CASSYLGQATYEQYF. This chain uses TRBV6-6 with TRBJ2-7; TRBD1 matches 8 bases. Germline lookup yields CDR1 MNHNY and CDR2 SVGAGI (reference sequence). J lost 2 bases, V lost 1 base, and 4 bases had no gene match. The CDR3 spans 15 residues.